This T cell receptor beta chain was retrieved from a study of blood T cells in healthy people across ages. Next came a second PCR, run for about 7 to 12 cycles, which used a sample-barcoded 5' primer along with a J-beta primer mix. With 12 random nucleotides, a template-switch adaptor tagged each individual cDNA molecule. TCRdb reanalysed the 5' RACE reads using MiXCR and keeps one entry per CDR3 protein. The sample includes 1.2 million to 1.5 million distinct CDR3 sequences, approximately 42% of them seen just once. Per the germline V gene, CDR1 is SQVTM and CDR2 is ANQGSEA. Between the trimmed V and J ends, which lost 4 bases and 5 bases, there was a span of 11 bases. This CDR3 is 12 amino acids long.

Sequencing used blood. V gene TRBV29-1 combines with J gene TRBJ2-5; D may be TRBD2 (5 bases). The receptor was isolated from a woman in her late teens or twenties in good health. This CDR3 reads CSVVGRGETQYF. DNA of the CDR3: TGCAGCGTTGTAGGTAGAGGGGAGACCCAGTACTTC.